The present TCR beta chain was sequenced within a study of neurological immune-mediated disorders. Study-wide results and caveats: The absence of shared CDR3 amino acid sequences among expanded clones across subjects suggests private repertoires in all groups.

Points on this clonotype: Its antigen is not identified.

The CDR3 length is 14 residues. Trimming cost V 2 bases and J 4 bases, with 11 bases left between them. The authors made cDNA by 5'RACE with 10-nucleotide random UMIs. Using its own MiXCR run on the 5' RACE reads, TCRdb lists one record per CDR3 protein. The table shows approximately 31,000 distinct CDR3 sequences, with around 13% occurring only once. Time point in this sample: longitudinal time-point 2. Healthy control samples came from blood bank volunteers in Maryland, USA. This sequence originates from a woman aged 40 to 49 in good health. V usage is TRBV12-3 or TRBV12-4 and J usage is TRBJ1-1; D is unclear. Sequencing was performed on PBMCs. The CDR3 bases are TGTGCCAGCAGTTTAAGGCCGGGAAGCACTGAAGCTTTCTTT. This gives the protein CASSLRPGSTEAFF.